The source of this T cell receptor (beta chain) is a study of cytotoxic CD8 clonotypes in ibrutinib-treated CLL. At the level of the study: Under twelve relapsed/refractory, some 16 treatment-naive; 17 IGHV unmutated.

Repertoires were generated with immunoSEQ multiplex PCR, while TCRdb's copy carries only in-frame clones and drops some. Among about 26,000 clones listed, approximately 85% were seen once. Trimming took 3 bases from V and 0 from J, leaving 14 bases between them. The CDR3 spans 16 residues. The germline gives CDR1 SGDLS, CDR2 YYNGEE. Sequenced material: PBMCs, taken after 24 months of ibrutinib treatment. This receptor was obtained from a human donor with chronic lymphocytic leukemia. J is TRBJ2-3 and V is TRBV9; TRBD2 might be the D (5 bases). DNA of the CDR3: TGTGCCAGCAGCGGGAGGACGGACCCTAGCACAGATACGCAGTATTTT. Protein: CASSGRTDPSTDTQYF. The full variable domain, in which reference TRBV9 and TRBJ2-3 provide the parts outside the CDR3, is DSGVTQTPKHLITATGQRVTLRCSPRSGDLSVYWYQQSLDQGLQFLIQYYNGEERAKGNILERFSAQQFPDLHSELNLSSLELGDSALYFCASSGRTDPSTDTQYFGPGTRLTVL.